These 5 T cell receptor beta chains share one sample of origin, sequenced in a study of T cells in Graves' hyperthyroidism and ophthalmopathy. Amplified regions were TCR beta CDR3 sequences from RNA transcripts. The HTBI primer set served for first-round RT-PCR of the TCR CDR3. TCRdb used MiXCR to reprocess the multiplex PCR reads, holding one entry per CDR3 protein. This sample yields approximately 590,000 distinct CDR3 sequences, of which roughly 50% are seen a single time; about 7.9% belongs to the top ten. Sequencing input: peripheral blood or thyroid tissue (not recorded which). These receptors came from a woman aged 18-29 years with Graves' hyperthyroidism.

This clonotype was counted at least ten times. The CDR3 DNA follows: TGCGCCAGCAGCTGGGGCTACAGATACGAGCAGTACTTC. As protein: CASSWGYRYEQYF. J is TRBJ2-7 and V is TRBV5-1; tentatively, D is TRBD1 (5 bases). The V gene lost 3 bases and the J gene lost 4 bases, with 11 bases spanning the gap. The V gene's germline CDR1 is SGHRS and CDR2 YFSETQ. The CDR3 loop spans 13 amino acids. Combining the CDR3 with reference TRBV5-1 and TRBJ2-7 gives the whole variable domain KAGVTQTPRYLIKTRGQQVTLSCSPISGHRSVSWYQQTPGQGLQFLFEYFSETQRNKGNFPGRFSGRQFSNSRSEMNVSTLELGDSALYLCASSWGYRYEQYFGPGTRLTVT.

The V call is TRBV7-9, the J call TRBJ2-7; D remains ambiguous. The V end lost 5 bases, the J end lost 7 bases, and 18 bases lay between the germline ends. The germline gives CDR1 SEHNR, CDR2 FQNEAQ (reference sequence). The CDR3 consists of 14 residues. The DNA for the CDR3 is TGTGCCAGCAGCCAAGATCGAAGCGCCTGGGAGCAGTACTTC. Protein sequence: CASSQDRSAWEQYF.

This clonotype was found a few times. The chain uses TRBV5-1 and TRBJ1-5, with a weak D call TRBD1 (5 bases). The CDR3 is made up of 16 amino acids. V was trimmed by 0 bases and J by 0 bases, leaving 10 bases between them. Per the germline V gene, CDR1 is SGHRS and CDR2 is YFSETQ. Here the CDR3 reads CASSLGGRDSNQPQHF. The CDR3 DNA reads TGCGCCAGCAGCTTGGGGGGCAGGGATAGCAATCAGCCCCAGCATTTT. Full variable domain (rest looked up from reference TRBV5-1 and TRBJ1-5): KAGVTQTPRYLIKTRGQQVTLSCSPISGHRSVSWYQQTPGQGLQFLFEYFSETQRNKGNFPGRFSGRQFSNSRSEMNVSTLELGDSALYLCASSLGGRDSNQPQHFGDGTRLSIL.

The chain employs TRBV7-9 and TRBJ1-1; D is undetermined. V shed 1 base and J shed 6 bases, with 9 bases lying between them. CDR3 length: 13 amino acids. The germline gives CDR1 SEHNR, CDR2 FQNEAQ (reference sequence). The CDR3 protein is CASSLVAAAEAFF. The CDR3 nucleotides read TGTGCCAGCAGCTTAGTTGCGGCCGCTGAAGCTTTCTTT.

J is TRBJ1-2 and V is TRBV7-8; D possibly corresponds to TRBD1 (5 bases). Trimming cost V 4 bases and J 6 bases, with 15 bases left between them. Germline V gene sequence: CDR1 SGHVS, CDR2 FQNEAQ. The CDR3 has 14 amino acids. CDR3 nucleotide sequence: TGTGCCAGCAGCTCGGCAGGGTATTTAAATGGCTACACCTTC. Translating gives CASSSAGYLNGYTF.